The clone carrying this TCR beta chain was counted many times. Its antigen is unknown. Time point described: sample taken at primary tumor resection. The donor population consisted of more than 55 patients with untreated, early-stage non-small cell lung cancer. No cell sorting; template was whole RNA from tumor, lung tissue or PBMC. This entry is derived from a study of spatial heterogeneity in lung cancer. The V end was cut by 2 bases, the J end by 4 bases, with 12 bases between. Germline V gene sequence: CDR1 MNHEY, CDR2 SVGAGI. The CDR3 has 14 residues. Overall study results and limits: Tumoral mutation counts were tracked by counts of expanded intratumoral alpha and beta TCRs. Tallies of expanded TCRs, which were sorted into ubiquitous and regional groups, correlated with counts of ubiquitous and regional nonsynonymous mutations, respectively.

Every TCR cDNA molecule bore its own unique molecular identifier. TCRdb reprocessed the 5' RACE reads with MiXCR, giving one entry per CDR3 protein. This sample carries about 5,300 distinct CDR3 sequences, roughly 7.4% of them seen once, and the ten largest clones take under 60%. This clonotype was obtained from a male donor with early-stage non-small cell lung cancer. The chain recombines TRBV6-5 with TRBJ2-7; a possible D gene is TRBD2 (5 bases). The sample in question was lung tumor tissue, obtained at surgery. Here the CDR3 reads CASSYGRGGYEQYF. The CDR3 nucleotides are TGTGCCAGCAGTTACGGTCGTGGCGGGTACGAGCAGTACTTC.